The 23 T cell receptor beta chains in this list originate from one sample, sequenced in a study of Ad26.COV2.S vaccination and SARS-CoV-2 variants. Indicated treatment: some 20 received Ad26.COV2.S at low or high dose, single or two shots; 5 received placebo; per-sample allocation not given. Specimens were obtained on day 63 following the first vaccine or placebo injection. Clones were read by immunoSEQ multiplex PCR, and TCRdb kept only the in-frame ones, dropping some. The table has about half a million clones, 80% to 90% seen once. Sample: peripheral blood, taken in a trial of Ad26.COV2.S vaccine versus placebo. The source is a person between 18 and 59 years old who received the Ad26.COV2.S COVID-19 vaccine or a placebo.

The chain uses TRBV7-9 and TRBJ1-2; no definite D call. The CDR3 sequence is 14 residues long. Trimming shortened V by 8 bases and J by 0 bases, and 13 bases separated the two germline ends. CDR1 and CDR2 from the germline V gene are SEHNR and FQNEAQ (reference sequence). As DNA, the CDR3 is TGTGCCAGCGGGGAAGGTGTATCTAACTATGGCTACACCTTC. It is translated as CASGEGVSNYGYTF.

The V gene is TRBV7-8, the J gene TRBJ2-7, with D uncertain. CDR1 is SGHVS, CDR2 FQNEAQ, per germline. This CDR3 spans 14 amino acids. Deletions cut 0 bases from V and 0 bases from J, with 6 bases between. In nucleotides, the CDR3 is TGTGCCAGCAGCTTAGCAGGGATCTCCTACGAGCAGTACTTC. Residues: CASSLAGISYEQYF.

V and J are TRBV9 and TRBJ2-1; 8 bases fit TRBD2. CDR3 length: 16 amino acids. The germline CDR1 and CDR2 sequences are SGDLS and YYNGEE. Germline trimming cut 1 base from V and 3 bases from J; bases unmatched to any gene: 6. The CDR3: CASSVSGAGGYNEQFF. The DNA of the CDR3 is TGTGCCAGCAGCGTATCAGGGGCGGGGGGCTACAATGAGCAGTTCTTC.

This chain uses TRBV19 with TRBJ2-1; possible D gene TRBD1, 6 bases. Trimming pared 4 bases from V and 7 bases from J, leaving 17 bases between. Germline CDR1 reads LNHDA; CDR2 reads SQIVND (reference sequence). CDR3 size: 15 residues. The CDR3 region is CASSKWGPSGNEQFF. The CDR3 bases are TGTGCCAGTAGTAAGTGGGGGCCCTCAGGGAATGAGCAGTTCTTC.

Turning to this clone: Other DNA variants within this sample encode the same CDR3. The chain combines TRBV18 with TRBJ1-2; D is perhaps TRBD1 (5 bases). V was cut by 3 bases and J by 3 bases, with 8 bases left in between. The CDR3 consists of 13 residues. Germline CDR1 is KGHSH and CDR2 is LQKENI. CDR3 in amino acids: CASSPTADYGYTF. The CDR3 region has the DNA TGTGCCAGCTCACCGACAGCGGACTATGGCTACACCTTC. The full variable domain, with the rest looked up from reference TRBV18 and TRBJ1-2, is NAGVMQNPRHLVRRRGQEARLRCSPMKGHSHVYWYRQLPEEGLKFMVYLQKENIIDESGMPKERFSAEFPKEGPSILRIQQVVRGDSAAYFCASSPTADYGYTFGSGTRLTVV.

This chain links TRBV6-5 with TRBJ1-4, with 8 bases lining up with TRBD1. Germline loops: CDR1 MNHEY, CDR2 SVGAGI. After removal of 6 bases from V and 4 bases from J, the junction contained 7 bases not matched to a gene. The CDR3 spans 15 residues. CDR3 loop: CASRDGQGSNEKLFF. The CDR3 bases are TGTGCCAGCAGGGATGGACAGGGAAGTAATGAAAAACTGTTTTTT.

The rearrangement uses TRBV6-2 or TRBV6-3 and TRBJ2-3, with 8 bases identical to TRBD2. Germline CDR1 is MNHEY and CDR2 is SVGEGT. J was trimmed by 2 bases and V by 4 bases; bases with no gene match: 8. The length of the CDR3 is 16 residues. The CDR3 loop reads CASSSWRAGVTDTQYF. The CDR3 nucleotides read TGTGCCAGCAGTTCTTGGAGAGCGGGGGTCACAGATACGCAGTATTTT.

The rearrangement uses TRBV5-1 and TRBJ1-4; the D gene is possibly TRBD1 (5 bases). V was cut by 4 bases and J by 4 bases, with 14 bases left in between. This CDR3 has 15 amino acids. CDR1 is SGHRS, CDR2 YFSETQ, per germline. The CDR3 DNA reads as TGCGCCAGCAGCACCGGACACGGACTTAATGAAAAACTGTTTTTT. It codes for CASSTGHGLNEKLFF.

This sequence joins TRBV25-1 and TRBJ1-2; no reliable D call. V lost 8 bases and J lost 7, with 8 bases in between. The CDR3 loop spans 10 amino acids. Germline loops: CDR1 MGHDK, CDR2 SYGVNS. CDR3 coding DNA: TGTGCCAGCTGGCAAGGTGGCTACACCTTC. It translates to CASWQGGYTF.

This sequence joins TRBV11-2 and TRBJ1-3; D not certain. Germline-derived CDR1 and CDR2 are SGHAT and FQNNGV. The germline V and J ends were trimmed by 5 bases and 5 bases, with 7 bases remaining between them. The CDR3 consists of 12 residues. The CDR3 DNA sequence: TGTGCCAGCAGCCGGGATCGAAACACCATATATTTT. Translating gives CASSRDRNTIYF.

This clone was recorded only once. The chain links TRBV5-1 to TRBJ2-1; 8 bases match TRBD2. V shed 0 bases, J shed 3 bases, and the junction held 8 bases outside the gene matches. The germline gives CDR1 SGHRS, CDR2 YFSETQ. This CDR3 comprises 17 residues. CDR3 amino acids: CASSLVGSLAGYNEQFF. CDR3 coding DNA: TGCGCCAGCAGCTTGGTGGGCAGCCTAGCGGGCTACAATGAGCAGTTCTTC.

V is TRBV12-3 or TRBV12-4 and J is TRBJ1-3; D call uncertain. The CDR3 runs to 11 residues. Trimming stripped 1 base from V and 5 bases from J, with 0 bases between. In DNA form, the CDR3 reads TGTGCCAGCAGTTTAGGAAACACCATATATTTT. Translating it yields CASSLGNTIYF.

The rearrangement links TRBV6-5 to TRBJ1-2; 7 bases agree with TRBD1. The CDR3 contains 14 residues. V shed 5 bases, J shed 4 bases, and the junction held 7 bases outside the gene matches. The germline gives CDR1 MNHEY, CDR2 SVGAGI. CDR3 sequence (DNA): TGTGCCAGCAGTCTCGGGACAGAACTCTATGGCTACACCTTC. It is translated as CASSLGTELYGYTF.

This clone was counted once. The chain is built from TRBV19 and TRBJ1-5; D remains unclear. Germline lookup yields CDR1 LNHDA and CDR2 SQIVND (reference sequence). The V gene lost 5 bases and the J gene lost 6 bases, with 14 bases spanning the gap. The CDR3 runs to 14 residues. CDR3 amino acids: CASSVWAEGQPQHF. CDR3 coding DNA: TGTGCCAGTAGTGTGTGGGCGGAGGGTCAGCCCCAGCATTTT.

The chain recombines TRBV9 with TRBJ2-3; no clear D gene. V lost 0 bases and J 1 base, leaving 6 bases between the germline ends. The CDR3 sequence is 14 residues long. The germline gives CDR1 SGDLS, CDR2 YYNGEE. CDR3 loop: CASSVGSGTDTQYF. The DNA of the CDR3 is TGTGCCAGCAGCGTAGGGAGTGGCACAGATACGCAGTATTTT.

The chain links TRBV5-1 to TRBJ2-2, with D possibly being TRBD2 (5 bases). Trimming took 1 base from V and 0 from J, leaving 10 bases between them. Germline CDR1 is SGHRS and CDR2 is YFSETQ. The CDR3 is made up of 16 amino acids. The CDR3 DNA sequence: TGCGCCAGCAGCTTGTTCGGGAACACGAACACCGGGGAGCTGTTTTTT. Translated: CASSLFGNTNTGELFF. Full variable domain (rest looked up from reference TRBV5-1 and TRBJ2-2): KAGVTQTPRYLIKTRGQQVTLSCSPISGHRSVSWYQQTPGQGLQFLFEYFSETQRNKGNFPGRFSGRQFSNSRSEMNVSTLELGDSALYLCASSLFGNTNTGELFFGEGSRLTVL.

This clone occurred a few times. This sequence joins TRBV3-1 (or the pseudogene TRBV3-2) and TRBJ2-7, with 10 bases aligning to TRBD1. With V trimmed by 4 bases and J by 4 bases, 7 bases remained unmatched. This CDR3 is built from 15 residues. Germline V gives CDR1 LGHDT, CDR2 YNNKEL (reference sequence). The CDR3 nucleotides read TGTGCCAGCAGCCTACCGGGACAGGGGACGTACGAGCAGTACTTC. Translating gives CASSLPGQGTYEQYF.

This clone has just one count. In DNA form, the CDR3 reads TGTGCCAGCTCACCCGAAGCCTATTATGGCTACACCTTC. Amino acid sequence: CASSPEAYYGYTF. The rearrangement links TRBV18 to TRBJ1-2; D not certain. The CDR3 sequence is 13 residues long. CDR1 is KGHSH and CDR2 is LQKENI in the germline V gene. V was clipped by 3 bases and J by 5 bases, with 10 bases between them.

This chain joins TRBV19 and TRBJ1-1; possibly TRBD1 for D (5 bases). This CDR3 has 14 amino acids. Germline V gene data show CDR1 as LNHDA and CDR2 as SQIVND (reference sequence). Trimming took off 3 bases at V and 4 bases at J, with 12 bases between the two ends. The CDR3 sequence: CASSILAGTTEAFF. CDR3 nucleotide sequence: TGTGCCAGTAGTATTTTGGCGGGGACCACTGAAGCTTTCTTT.

The chain links TRBV4-1 to TRBJ2-3; D gene unclear. The CDR3 runs 16 residues. V gave up 3 bases and J gave up 4 bases, with 17 bases separating them. Germline V gene lookup returns CDR1 MGHRA and CDR2 YSYEKL. The CDR3 is CASSQTPPLGADTQYF. The DNA of the CDR3 is TGCGCCAGCAGCCAGACGCCCCCGCTTGGCGCAGATACGCAGTATTTT.

The CDR3 sequence: CATSDSPDYNEQFF. The CDR3 DNA reads as TGTGCCACCAGTGATTCTCCCGATTACAATGAGCAGTTCTTC. The gene calls are TRBV24-1 and TRBJ2-1; D gene unclear. The CDR3 is 14 amino acids. V dropped 2 bases and J dropped 4 bases, with 8 bases sitting between them. Looked up from germline, CDR1 is KGHDR and CDR2 is SFDVKD.

The chain combines TRBV6-5 with TRBJ1-1; 7 positions match TRBD1. From germline, CDR1 is MNHEY and CDR2 SVGAGI. This CDR3 contains 13 residues. V dropped 6 bases and J dropped 5; count of bases not matched to a gene: 6. CDR3 loop: CASSTDRRTEAFF. Here the CDR3 DNA reads TGTGCCAGCAGCACGGACAGGAGGACTGAAGCTTTCTTT.

This chain connects TRBV18 to TRBJ2-7; 8 nucleotides align to TRBD1. The CDR3 covers 15 residues. The germline gives CDR1 KGHSH, CDR2 LQKENI. V trimming: 0 bases; J trimming: 6 bases; junction bases outside the gene matches: 7. The CDR3 spells CASSPPGQGAFEQYF. In DNA, the CDR3 is TGTGCCAGCTCACCACCTGGTCAGGGGGCGTTCGAGCAGTACTTC.